These T cell receptor beta chains were read from a single sample in a study of cytomegalovirus exposure and HLA in healthy donors. The table came from immunoSEQ multiplex PCR; TCRdb's copy has only in-frame clones and leaves some out. The sample totals around 210,000 clones. Sequenced input: PBMCs. These receptors came from a woman aged 30 to 39 in good health and CMV-seropositive. Each CDR3 is given with its conserved first and last residue. A D gene is named only where the DNA matches it firmly.

TRBJ2-1 . TRBV5-1 CASRVTGAENEQFF TGCGCCAGCAGGGTCACGGGAGCTGAAAATGAGCAGTTCTTC
TRBJ2-2 TRBD1 TRBV5-1 CASSFQQGTELFF TGCGCCAGCAGCTTCCAACAGGGGACCGAGCTGTTTTTT
TRBJ2-6 TRBD1 TRBV4-1 CASSRDRGLTKKTGANVLTF TGCGCCAGCAGCCGAGACAGGGGGCTGACCAAGAAAACTGGGGCCAACGTCCTGACTTTC
TRBJ1-4 . TRBV30 CAWNRAGGEKLFF TGTGCCTGGAACAGGGCCGGGGGGGAAAAACTGTTTTTT
TRBJ1-4 . TRBV19 CASRNRVASEKLFF TGTGCCAGTAGGAACAGGGTTGCGAGTGAAAAACTGTTTTTT
TRBJ2-4 . TRBV6-4 CASSTSGFGEAKNIQYF TGTGCCAGCAGCACCTCAGGGTTCGGAGAAGCCAAAAACATTCAGTACTTC
TRBJ2-7 TRBD2 TRBV7-2 CASSSNLLAGDYEQYF TGTGCCAGCAGCTCAAACCTACTAGCGGGGGATTACGAGCAGTACTTC
TRBJ1-2 . TRBV14 CASSQGARGYYGYTF TGTGCCAGCAGCCAAGGGGCCCGGGGATACTATGGCTACACCTTC
TRBJ2-1 TRBD2 TRBV2 CASSETSGDNEQFF TGTGCCAGCAGTGAAACTAGCGGGGACAATGAGCAGTTCTTC
TRBJ2-7 TRBD1 TRBV20-1 CSAAQGNEQYF TGCAGTGCTGCACAGGGGAACGAGCAGTACTTC
TRBJ2-7 . TRBV11-2 CASSLGTSYEQYF TGTGCCAGCAGCTTAGGAACCTCCTACGAGCAGTACTTC
TRBJ2-7 TRBD1 TRBV15 CATSRLDRGTYEQYF TGTGCCACCAGCAGACTCGACAGGGGAACCTACGAGCAGTACTTC
TRBJ1-1 . TRBV27 CASSALGRPNTEAFF TGTGCCAGCAGTGCCCTGGGCAGACCGAACACTGAAGCTTTCTTT
TRBJ2-2 TRBD1 TRBV15 CATSIRDRAGELFF TGTGCCACCAGCATTAGGGACAGGGCCGGGGAGCTGTTTTTT
TRBJ1-5 TRBD1 TRBV6-1 CASGEGTVSYQPQHF TGTGCCAGCGGCGAGGGGACAGTTTCGTATCAGCCCCAGCATTTT
TRBJ1-3 . TRBV7-2 CASSTTVASGNTIYF TGTGCCAGCTCGACTACGGTTGCGAGCGGAAACACCATATATTTT
TRBJ2-5 . TRBV7-2 CASSLVLETQYF TGTGCCAGCAGCTTAGTCTTAGAGACCCAGTACTTC
TRBJ2-7 TRBD1 TRBV5-1 CASSLGQGGNYEQYF TGCGCCAGCAGCTTGGGACAGGGGGGCAACTACGAGCAGTACTTC
TRBJ2-1 . TRBV18 CASSPHVLNEQFF TGTGCCAGCTCACCACATGTTCTCAATGAGCAGTTCTTC
TRBJ2-7 . TRBV7-9 CASSPWGGDEQYF TGTGCCAGCAGCCCCTGGGGGGGCGACGAGCAGTACTTC
TRBJ1-5 TRBD1 TRBV7-8 CASSTRQGNQPQHF TGTGCCAGCAGCACTAGACAGGGAAATCAGCCCCAGCATTTT
TRBJ2-5 . TRBV10-2 CASSDRETQYF TGCGCCAGCAGTGACCGGGAGACCCAGTACTTC
TRBJ1-1 . TRBV11-2 CASSLGYFNTEAFF TGTGCCAGCAGCTTAGGATACTTTAACACTGAAGCTTTCTTT
TRBJ2-1 TRBD2 TRBV29-1 CSVEDLSRGGSSYNEQFF TGCAGCGTTGAAGATCTTTCGCGCGGGGGGAGCTCCTACAATGAGCAGTTCTTC
TRBJ1-1 . TRBV29-1 CSAGGETEAFF TGCAGCGCCGGGGGGGAGACTGAAGCTTTCTTT
TRBJ2-5 . TRBV5-1 CASSPFLYQETQYF TGCGCCAGCAGCCCCTTTTTATACCAAGAGACCCAGTACTTC
TRBJ2-3 . TRBV5-1 CASSPTGGADTQYF TGCGCCAGCAGCCCAACGGGGGGCGCAGATACGCAGTATTTT
TRBJ2-7 . TRBV9 CASSVDLATYEQYF TGTGCCAGCAGCGTAGACCTAGCCACCTACGAGCAGTACTTC
TRBJ2-3 . TRBV9 CASSVRTGTDTQYF TGTGCCAGCAGCGTTCGGACAGGCACAGATACGCAGTATTTT
TRBJ2-3 TRBD2 TRBV10-1 CASSGTGLAGGRTDTQYF TGCGCCAGCAGTGGAACGGGACTAGCGGGAGGCCGCACAGATACGCAGTATTTT
TRBJ1-4 . TRBV7-6 CASSPREGSEKLFF TGTGCCAGCAGCCCCCGAGAGGGTAGTGAAAAACTGTTTTTT
TRBJ1-4 . TRBV7-2 CASSLSGIDEKLFF TGTGCCAGCAGCTTATCAGGGATTGATGAAAAACTGTTTTTT
TRBJ2-3 TRBD1 TRBV19 CASSGDRAWGTDTQYF TGTGCCAGTAGTGGGGACAGGGCTTGGGGCACAGATACGCAGTATTTT
TRBJ1-5 . TRBV27 CASSPQARSDSNQPQHF TGTGCCAGCAGCCCCCAGGCACGGTCAGATAGCAATCAGCCCCAGCATTTT
TRBJ1-2 TRBD1 TRBV29-1 CSAQTGTGYGYTF TGCAGCGCCCAAACGGGGACAGGCTATGGCTACACCTTC
TRBJ2-5 . TRBV18 CASSPVGETQYF TGTGCCAGCTCACCAGTCGGTGAGACCCAGTACTTC
TRBJ2-1 . TRBV15 CATSRDESSYNEQFF TGTGCCACCAGCAGAGACGAGAGCTCCTACAATGAGCAGTTCTTC
TRBJ2-7 . TRBV27 CASSSSAVLLEQYF TGTGCCAGCAGTTCCAGTGCGGTCCTTCTCGAGCAGTACTTC
TRBJ2-4 TRBD1 TRBV29-1 CSVADRGLAKNIQYF TGCAGCGTTGCAGACAGGGGGCTAGCCAAAAACATTCAGTACTTC
TRBJ2-2 . TRBV12-5 CASGLGGGTGELFF TGTGCTAGTGGTTTGGGGGGAGGCACCGGGGAGCTGTTTTTT
TRBJ1-1 . TRBV5-1 CASSLQGGDTEAFF TGCGCCAGCAGCTTACAGGGTGGAGACACTGAAGCTTTCTTT
TRBJ1-5 . TRBV28 CASSSRTVTNQPQHF TGTGCCAGCAGTTCAAGGACAGTCACTAATCAGCCCCAGCATTTT
TRBJ2-5 . TRBV5-5 CASSFRGNQETQYF TGTGCCAGCAGCTTTAGAGGTAACCAAGAGACCCAGTACTTC
TRBJ1-5 TRBD1 TRBV6-1 CASSEQGAYQPQHF TGTGCCAGCAGTGAACAGGGGGCTTATCAGCCCCAGCATTTT
TRBJ1-5 . TRBV2 CASSRTNSNRPQHF TGTGCCAGCAGTCGGACTAATAGCAATCGGCCCCAGCATTTT
TRBJ1-1 . TRBV28 CASRLEVTEAFF TGTGCCAGCAGGCTGGAGGTGACTGAAGCTTTCTTT
TRBJ2-7 . TRBV25-1 CASSEVGSYEQYF TGTGCCAGCAGTGAAGTGGGGAGCTACGAGCAGTACTTC
TRBJ2-4 TRBD1 TRBV5-4 CASSSVTGGLLDIQYF TGTGCCAGCAGTTCCGTGACAGGGGGCCTGTTAGACATTCAGTACTTC
TRBJ2-2 . TRBV7-9 CASSSTGNTGELFF TGTGCCAGCAGCTCGACAGGGAACACCGGGGAGCTGTTTTTT
TRBJ1-2 . TRBV2 CASSDSRNYGYTF TGTGCCAGCAGTGATAGTCGAAACTATGGCTACACCTTC
TRBJ2-4 . TRBV5-1 CASSLAILQEGKNIQYF TGCGCCAGCAGCTTGGCCATTCTTCAGGAGGGCAAAAACATTCAGTACTTC
TRBJ2-2 TRBD1 TRBV9 CASSRGGQGNTGELFF TGTGCCAGCAGCAGAGGCGGACAGGGTAACACCGGGGAGCTGTTTTTT
TRBJ2-3 . TRBV27 CASSSLRGDSHSSTDTQYF TGTGCCAGCAGCTCCCTCAGGGGGGATTCTCATTCTAGCACAGATACGCAGTATTTT
TRBJ2-1 . TRBV30 CAWSAQGITYNEQFF TGTGCCTGGAGTGCCCAGGGGATTACCTACAATGAGCAGTTCTTC
TRBJ1-1 . TRBV10-1 CASSEGGGREAFF TGCGCCAGCAGTGAGGGCGGCGGCCGAGAAGCTTTCTTT
TRBJ2-7 . TRBV6-5 CASSYPARSLYEQYF TGTGCCAGCAGTTACCCGGCTAGATCCCTCTACGAGCAGTACTTC
TRBJ1-1 . TRBV7-8 CASRIGQQNTEAFF TGTGCCAGCAGGATCGGACAGCAGAACACTGAAGCTTTCTTT
TRBJ2-1 TRBD2 TRBV10-2 CASSTPSGRRSSYNEQFF TGCGCCAGCAGTACGCCTAGCGGGAGGAGAAGCTCCTACAATGAGCAGTTCTTC
TRBJ1-2 . TRBV25-1 CASSEGRVPALNYGYTF TGTGCCAGCAGTGAGGGCAGGGTCCCGGCCCTTAACTATGGCTACACCTTC
TRBJ2-3 . TRBV28 CASNRHGRRRTDTQYF TGTGCCAGCAATCGTCACGGGAGACGACGGACAGATACGCAGTATTTT